A single sample is the source of the 18 T cell receptor beta chains below, sequenced in a study of T cell clones after liver transplantation. Sequencing used immunoSEQ multiplex PCR; TCRdb keeps in-frame clones, though not all of them. The sample includes 70,000 to 80,000 clones, about 88% seen only once; the top ten take about 2.5%. Sequenced here: CD4+ T cells from blood, sampled before liver transplant. The origin of the receptors is a human donor who received a liver transplant.

This CDR3 reads CASSQDVVGHSRDTQYF. The CDR3 DNA follows: TGTGCCAGCAGCCAAGATGTGGTGGGGCATTCGAGGGATACGCAGTATTTT. The chain carries TRBV4-2 and TRBJ2-3, with D perhaps matching TRBD1 (5 bases). From germline, CDR1 is LGHNA and CDR2 YNFKEQ. The CDR3 spans 17 residues. V shed 0 bases and J shed 6 bases, with 19 bases lying between them.

The chain links TRBV6-1 to TRBJ2-7, with D perhaps assigned TRBD1 or TRBD2 (5 bases each). The CDR3 runs 13 residues. Germline V gene data show CDR1 as MNHNS and CDR2 as SASEGT. V lost 6 bases and J lost 4, with 13 bases in between. The CDR3 sequence is CASRWGEGYEQYF. The CDR3 region has the DNA TGTGCCAGCAGATGGGGAGAGGGGTACGAGCAGTACTTC.

The chain's CDR3 is CASSYRDRDAETQYF. The CDR3 coding sequence is TGTGCCAGCAGTTACCGGGACAGGGACGCGGAGACCCAGTACTTC. This sequence joins TRBV6-5 and TRBJ2-5; TRBD1 matches 9 bases. The CDR3 covers 15 residues. After removal of 2 bases from V and 5 bases from J, the junction contained 6 bases not matched to a gene. In germline, CDR1 is MNHEY, CDR2 SVGAGI.

The rearrangement uses TRBV28 and TRBJ2-7, with TRBD2 matching over 8 bases. The junction had 9 bases not matched to a gene; V was cut back by 4 bases and J by 4 bases. This CDR3 comprises 15 residues. Germline loops: CDR1 MDHEN, CDR2 SYDVKM. DNA of the CDR3: TGTGCCAGCAGTTCGGGAAGCGGGAGTACTTACGAGCAGTACTTC. Translated: CASSSGSGSTYEQYF.

The chain recombines TRBV19 with TRBJ2-3; 8 bases are shared with TRBD2. Per germline, CDR1 LNHDA and CDR2 SQIVND (reference sequence). This CDR3 contains 13 residues. The V gene end was trimmed by 7 bases and the J gene end by 6 bases; junction bases not matched to a gene: 6. CDR3 amino acids: CASMSGSRDTQYF. CDR3 nucleotide sequence: TGTGCCAGTATGAGCGGGAGTAGGGATACGCAGTATTTT. Full variable domain (rest looked up from reference TRBV19 and TRBJ2-3): DGGITQSPKYLFRKEGQNVTLSCEQNLNHDAMYWYRQDPGQGLRLIYYSQIVNDFQKGDIAEGYSVSREKKESFPLTVTSAQKNPTAFYLCASMSGSRDTQYFGPGTRLTVL.

In regard to this clone: Its ends do not fully match the called genes, so a read error is possible. CDR3 loop: CASSPQSTRTDTQYF. The CDR3 bases are TGTGCCAGCTCCCCACAGTCGACGCGGACAGATACGCAGTATTTT. This chain links TRBV18 with TRBJ2-3; no clear D. The CDR3 runs to 15 residues. The germline V gene encodes CDR1 KGHSH and CDR2 LQKENI.

The CDR3 here is CASRITRDQPQHF. The CDR3 nucleotides are TGTGCCAGCAGAATAACAAGGGATCAGCCCCAGCATTTT. V gene TRBV28 combines with J gene TRBJ1-5; D gene uncertain. Germline CDR1 MDHEN, CDR2 SYDVKM. Between the trimmed V and J ends, which lost 6 bases and 5 bases, there was a span of 11 bases. CDR3 length: 13 residues.

This clone was counted only a few times. The chain couples TRBV29-1 to TRBJ1-1; 7 bases align to TRBD1. The CDR3 loop spans 13 amino acids. J was trimmed by 0 bases and V by 7 bases; bases with no gene match: 5. CDR1 is SQVTM, CDR2 ANQGSEA, per germline. This CDR3 reads CSAPGQLNTEAFF. In nucleotides, the CDR3 is TGCAGCGCTCCGGGACAGCTGAACACTGAAGCTTTCTTT. Supplemented by reference TRBV29-1 and TRBJ1-1, the full variable domain reads SAVISQKPSRDICQRGTSLTIQCQVDSQVTMMFWYRQQPGQSLTLIATANQGSEATYESGFVIDKFPISRPNLTFSTLTVSNMSPEDSSIYLCSAPGQLNTEAFFGQGTRLTVV.

The chain recombines TRBV6-5 with TRBJ2-1; D is uncertain. The germline CDR1 and CDR2 sequences are MNHEY and SVGAGI. Trimming pared 0 bases from V and 6 bases from J, leaving 15 bases between. This CDR3 contains 16 residues. DNA of the CDR3: TGTGCCAGCAGTTACTCCAGTCTGGCGTTAGGCAATGAGCAGTTCTTC. It encodes CASSYSSLALGNEQFF.

This chain uses TRBV12-5 with TRBJ2-2, with D possibly being TRBD1 or TRBD2 (6 bases each). Germline assignment: CDR1 LGHNT and CDR2 FRNRAP. The CDR3 loop spans 15 amino acids. The V gene lost 4 bases and the J gene lost 4 bases, with 13 bases spanning the gap. CDR3 protein: CASGSGGPGTGELFF. DNA of the CDR3: TGTGCTAGTGGTTCTGGGGGGCCGGGCACCGGGGAGCTGTTTTTT.

This clone was seen once. The chain joins TRBV9 to TRBJ2-1, with 11 positions matching TRBD2. The CDR3 runs 16 residues. V dropped 4 bases and J dropped 1; count of bases not matched to a gene: 4. Germline V gives CDR1 SGDLS, CDR2 YYNGEE. CDR3 nucleotides: TGTGCCAGCAGCCCCCGACTAGCGGGATCCTACAATGAGCAGTTCTTC. Amino acids: CASSPRLAGSYNEQFF.

The chain employs TRBV6-1 and TRBJ2-7; unclear D gene. The CDR3 covers 14 residues. CDR1 MNHNS and CDR2 SASEGT come from the germline V gene. The germline V and J ends were trimmed by 1 base and 0 bases, with 7 bases remaining between them. CDR3 bases: TGTGCCAGCAGTGAAGTGGCCGCCTCCTACGAGCAGTACTTC. Protein product: CASSEVAASYEQYF.

The J gene is TRBJ2-5, the V gene TRBV5-6; D uncertain. The CDR3 runs 14 residues. With 1 base removed from V and 3 bases from J, the gap between germline ends came to 10 bases. Germline V lookup: CDR1 SGHDT, CDR2 YYEEEE. CDR3 in amino acids: CASSLMVGEETQYF. The CDR3 DNA reads as TGTGCCAGCAGCTTGATGGTTGGCGAAGAGACCCAGTACTTC.

This sequence joins TRBV2 and TRBJ1-5; unclear D gene. V lost 6 bases, J lost 4 bases, and 10 bases lay in between. This CDR3 spans 13 amino acids. CDR1 is SNHLY and CDR2 is FYNNEI in the germline V gene. CDR3 loop: CASSGIQNQPQHF. For the CDR3, the DNA is TGTGCCAGCAGCGGAATCCAGAATCAGCCCCAGCATTTT.

CDR3 in amino acids: CASSSDMTGSNQPQHF. The CDR3, as DNA: TGTGCCAGCTCCTCCGATATGACAGGTAGCAATCAGCCCCAGCATTTT. The V call is TRBV18, the J call TRBJ1-5, with D tentatively TRBD1 (6 bases). The germline V and J ends were trimmed by 6 bases and 0 bases, with 15 bases remaining between them. Germline V lookup: CDR1 KGHSH, CDR2 LQKENI. The CDR3 is 16 residues long.

This chain uses TRBV27 with TRBJ2-2, with 11 bases fitting TRBD2. This CDR3 is 15 amino acids long. The germline V gene encodes CDR1 MNHEY and CDR2 SMNVEV (reference sequence). The trim removed 10 bases at V and 4 bases at J, leaving 8 bases unmatched. CDR3 DNA: TGTGCCACCTCCGTAGCGGGAGGGCTCACCGGGGAGCTGTTTTTT. Protein: CATSVAGGLTGELFF.

This chain uses TRBV4-2 with TRBJ2-2; 15 positions agree with TRBD2. Germline CDR1 LGHNA, CDR2 YNFKEQ. There are 18 residues in the CDR3. V was clipped by 3 bases and J by 0 bases; unmatched bases: 2. CDR3 sequence reads: CASSHGLAGGPNTGELFF. CDR3 bases: TGTGCCAGCAGCCACGGACTAGCGGGAGGGCCGAACACCGGGGAGCTGTTTTTT.

The chain has TRBV28 and TRBJ1-1, with D maybe TRBD1 (6 bases). The CDR3 runs to 13 residues. V lost 3 bases and J 8 bases, leaving 13 bases between the germline ends. Germline V lookup: CDR1 MDHEN, CDR2 SYDVKM. The CDR3 here is CASSFSTGTEAFF. The CDR3, as DNA: TGTGCCAGCAGTTTTAGTACAGGGACCGAAGCTTTCTTT.